The 30 T cell receptor beta chains below all came from one sample that was sequenced in a study of T cell changes during pregnancy in multiple sclerosis. Measured with immunoSEQ multiplex PCR; TCRdb has only the in-frame clones, and not every one. The table has roughly 99,000 clones, under 95% seen once. The sample consisted of peripheral blood, taken in the third trimester of pregnancy. Receptors were obtained from a female donor in good health, enrolled as a control in a pregnancy study.

This chain links TRBV5-8 with TRBJ1-4; D not resolved. Germline V gives CDR1 SGHTS, CDR2 YDEGEE. The CDR3 runs to 17 residues. V was trimmed by 3 bases and J by 0 bases, leaving 15 bases between them. The CDR3 DNA sequence: TGTGCCAGCAGCTCGGGAGTGGCAATTGCAACTAATGAAAAACTGTTTTTT. Its protein product is CASSSGVAIATNEKLFF.

V and J are TRBV5-1 and TRBJ2-3; the D is unclear. Looked up from germline, CDR1 is SGHRS and CDR2 is YFSETQ. This CDR3 contains 15 residues. V was cut by 5 bases and J by 0 bases, with 13 bases left in between. The chain's CDR3 is CASRPPTESTDTQYF. The CDR3 DNA is TGCGCCAGCAGACCCCCCACAGAAAGCACAGATACGCAGTATTTT.

The chain combines TRBV9 with TRBJ1-2; D unresolved. Germline V lookup: CDR1 SGDLS, CDR2 YYNGEE. CDR3 length: 13 residues. V lost 1 base and J lost 5, with 9 bases in between. CDR3 nucleotide sequence: TGTGCCAGCAGCGTAAACACAGTTTATGGCTACACCTTC. It yields the protein CASSVNTVYGYTF.

This chain connects TRBV30 to TRBJ2-3; 7 positions agree with TRBD2. Per the germline V gene, CDR1 is GTSNPN and CDR2 is SVGIG (reference sequence). The CDR3 length is 14 residues. The trim removed 3 bases at V and 1 base at J, leaving 4 bases unmatched. CDR3 sequence reads: CAWRLSGRTDTQYF. In DNA form, the CDR3 reads TGTGCCTGGAGACTTAGCGGGCGCACAGATACGCAGTATTTT.

J is TRBJ1-2 and V is TRBV18, with TRBD1 identical over 8 bases. V shed 6 bases, J shed 2 bases, and the junction held 8 bases outside the gene matches. This CDR3 contains 15 residues. In germline, CDR1 is KGHSH, CDR2 LQKENI. The CDR3 DNA reads as TGTGCCAGCTCCCTCGGACAGGGACCGAACTATGGCTACACCTTC. This encodes CASSLGQGPNYGYTF.

This chain joins TRBV15 and TRBJ2-2, with D possibly matching TRBD1 (5 bases). The CDR3 sequence is 15 residues long. CDR1 is LNHNV and CDR2 is YYDKDF in the germline V gene (reference sequence). Trimming took 0 bases from V and 7 from J, leaving 12 bases between them. The CDR3 nucleotides read TGTGCCACCAGCAGAGATCTAGGGGCCGGCGGGGAGCTGTTTTTT. This codes for CATSRDLGAGGELFF.

This CDR3 reads CASSQIRADEQFF. The CDR3 DNA is TGTGCCAGCAGTCAAATCAGGGCCGATGAGCAGTTCTTC. This chain joins TRBV7-2 and TRBJ2-1; tentative D call: TRBD1 (5 bases). This CDR3 contains 13 residues. The V gene's germline CDR1 is SGHTA and CDR2 FQGNSA. Trimming cost V 6 bases and J 8 bases, with 14 bases left between them.

The gene calls are TRBV7-2 and TRBJ2-4; a possible D gene is TRBD1 (5 bases). Trimming pared 4 bases from V and 7 bases from J, leaving 17 bases between. CDR1 is SGHTA, CDR2 FQGNSA, per germline. The CDR3 has 15 residues. This CDR3 is CASSSDGQIWNIQYF. CDR3 coding DNA: TGTGCCAGCAGCTCGGACGGACAAATTTGGAACATTCAGTACTTC.

The chain links TRBV6-1 to TRBJ2-5, with D possibly being TRBD1 (5 bases). In germline, CDR1 is MNHNS, CDR2 SASEGT. The V end lost 4 bases, the J end lost 2 bases, and 14 bases lay between the germline ends. The CDR3 is 15 amino acids. The CDR3 here is CASSVNPGYQETQYF. The CDR3 DNA follows: TGTGCCAGCAGTGTCAACCCAGGGTATCAAGAGACCCAGTACTTC.

The V and J genes are TRBV4-3 and TRBJ2-3, with 8 bases matching TRBD2. Germline V gene sequence: CDR1 LGHNA, CDR2 YSLEER. This CDR3 is 17 amino acids long. The J segment lost 2 bases and the V segment lost 5 bases, leaving 12 bases of the junction unmatched. The CDR3 region has the DNA TGCGCCAGCAGCTCACGCGGGGGGACTTTAGTCACAGATACGCAGTATTTT. It codes for CASSSRGGTLVTDTQYF.

V is TRBV4-1 and J is TRBJ2-7, with TRBD1 matching 7 bases. Germline CDR1 reads MGHRA; CDR2 reads YSYEKL. V lost 3 bases and J lost 4; bases outside the gene matches: 9. The CDR3 length is 15 residues. The CDR3 loop reads CASSQGQSKEYEQYF. The CDR3 nucleotides are TGCGCCAGCAGCCAGGGACAGTCCAAGGAGTACGAGCAGTACTTC.

The chain combines TRBV9 with TRBJ1-1; D gene unclear. From germline, CDR1 is SGDLS and CDR2 YYNGEE. The length of the CDR3 is 14 residues. V was pared by 0 bases and J by 1 base, with 7 bases between. CDR3 sequence reads: CASSVGQPNTEAFF. As DNA, the CDR3 is TGTGCCAGCAGCGTAGGACAACCGAACACTGAAGCTTTCTTT.

The V gene is TRBV30, the J gene TRBJ1-1; D may be TRBD1 (6 bases). The CDR3 covers 13 residues. Germline V lookup: CDR1 GTSNPN, CDR2 SVGIG (reference sequence). V was cut by 3 bases and J by 2 bases, with 10 bases left in between. The CDR3 is CAWRAGDNTEAFF. The CDR3 nucleotides read TGTGCCTGGAGGGCAGGGGATAACACTGAAGCTTTCTTT.

This chain links TRBV27 with TRBJ2-7, with D perhaps TRBD1 (5 bases). The CDR3 spans 13 residues. Trimming stripped 5 bases from V and 3 bases from J, with 11 bases between. Germline V gene data show CDR1 as MNHEY and CDR2 as SMNVEV (reference sequence). Written as DNA, the CDR3 is TGTGCCAGCAGTCCCAGGGTTGACTACGAGCAGTACTTC. Protein sequence: CASSPRVDYEQYF.

This chain links TRBV14 with TRBJ1-2, with 8 bases identical to TRBD1. This CDR3 is 13 amino acids long. Germline lookup yields CDR1 SGHDN and CDR2 FVKESK. The trim removed 4 bases at V and 6 bases at J, leaving 4 bases unmatched. For the CDR3, the DNA is TGTGCCAGCAGCCCCCGACAGGGGCATGGCTACACCTTC. This sequence encodes CASSPRQGHGYTF.

This chain uses TRBV28 with TRBJ1-5, with TRBD1 matching over 7 bases. Germline V gene lookup returns CDR1 MDHEN and CDR2 SYDVKM. This CDR3 comprises 18 residues. Trimming removed 5 bases from V and 2 bases from J; junction bases left unmatched: 15. The CDR3 DNA is TGTGCCAGCAGTAGTTTCGGAACAGGGGTATTGGGCAATCAGCCCCAGCATTTT. It yields the protein CASSSFGTGVLGNQPQHF. Together with reference TRBV28 and TRBJ1-5, the CDR3 gives the full variable domain: DVKVTQSSRYLVKRTGEKVFLECVQDMDHENMFWYRQDPGLGLRLIYFSYDVKMKEKGDIPEGYSVSREKKERFSLILESASTNQTSMYLCASSSFGTGVLGNQPQHFGDGTRLSIL.

This chain uses TRBV4-2 with TRBJ2-2; tentatively, D is TRBD2 (6 bases). The V gene lost 5 bases and the J gene lost 3 bases, with 13 bases spanning the gap. The CDR3 extends over 15 amino acids. Germline values: CDR1 LGHNA, CDR2 YNFKEQ. The CDR3 loop is CASSGDGGYTGELFF. CDR3 sequence (DNA): TGTGCCAGCAGCGGGGACGGGGGATACACCGGGGAGCTGTTTTTT.

The chain links TRBV30 to TRBJ1-2; 10 bases align to TRBD1. CDR3 length equals 14 residues. The germline CDR1 and CDR2 sequences are GTSNPN and SVGIG (reference sequence). V was pared by 0 bases and J by 5 bases, with 3 bases of the junction left unmatched. For the CDR3, the DNA is TGTGCCTGGAGTGTGGGACAGGGGTTGTATGGCTACACCTTC. It specifies CAWSVGQGLYGYTF.

The chain is built from TRBV9 and TRBJ2-7; no clear D. This CDR3 comprises 14 residues. Germline CDR1 reads SGDLS; CDR2 reads YYNGEE. Trimming cost V 3 bases and J 0 bases, with 10 bases left between them. The CDR3 DNA sequence: TGTGCCAGCAGCGCGTTTGAGAGCTCCTACGAGCAGTACTTC. Translation gives CASSAFESSYEQYF.

The V gene is TRBV5-6, the J gene TRBJ1-5; D may be TRBD1 (5 bases). This CDR3 is built from 16 residues. The germline V gene has CDR1 SGHDT and CDR2 YYEEEE. V was shortened by 4 bases and J by 0 bases, with 14 bases between the two germline ends. The CDR3: CASSPAGGNSNQPQHF. The DNA of the CDR3 is TGTGCCAGCAGCCCGGCCGGGGGAAATAGCAATCAGCCCCAGCATTTT.

This clone occurred a few times. This chain joins TRBV18 and TRBJ1-4, with 7 bases matching TRBD1. The CDR3 sequence is 15 residues long. Unmatched junction bases numbered 11, after V lost 6 bases and J lost 7 bases. CDR1 KGHSH and CDR2 LQKENI come from the germline V gene. The CDR3: CASSVAQGIGEKLFF. CDR3 sequence (DNA): TGTGCCAGCTCGGTCGCACAGGGGATAGGTGAAAAACTGTTTTTT.

The gene calls are TRBV9 and TRBJ2-1; 12 bases fit TRBD2. The length of the CDR3 is 18 residues. With 0 bases clipped from V and 4 bases from J, the junction kept 8 bases outside the gene matches. In germline, CDR1 is SGDLS, CDR2 YYNGEE. As DNA, the CDR3 is TGTGCCAGCAGCGTAGGCCCTAGCGGGGGGGCTCTTTACAATGAGCAGTTCTTC. It encodes CASSVGPSGGALYNEQFF.

The rearrangement uses TRBV5-1 and TRBJ2-7; 9 nucleotides agree with TRBD2. CDR3 size: 18 residues. V lost 1 base and J lost 3; bases outside the gene matches: 14. Per the germline V gene, CDR1 is SGHRS and CDR2 is YFSETQ. As DNA, the CDR3 is TGCGCCAGCAGCTTGTCTTCTAGCGGGGATACAGTCGGCTACGAGCAGTACTTC. Its translation: CASSLSSSGDTVGYEQYF.

The chain couples TRBV25-1 to TRBJ2-1; 8 nucleotides line up with TRBD2. The trim removed 4 bases at V and 4 bases at J, leaving 12 bases unmatched. The germline V gene encodes CDR1 MGHDK and CDR2 SYGVNS. The CDR3 has 17 residues. CDR3 sequence reads: CASSALSGGGGYNEQFF. The CDR3 DNA is TGTGCCAGCAGTGCCCTCTCGGGAGGGGGGGGATACAATGAGCAGTTCTTC.

This clone was recorded only once. The gene calls are TRBV10-1 and TRBJ2-3; 8 bases align to TRBD1. The CDR3 is made up of 16 amino acids. Germline CDR1 is WNHNN and CDR2 is SYGVQD (reference sequence). The V segment lost 6 bases and the J segment 0 bases; nucleotides outside the gene matches: 8. CDR3: CASSDEDRASTDTQYF. In nucleotides, the CDR3 is TGCGCCAGCAGCGACGAGGACAGGGCAAGCACAGATACGCAGTATTTT.

Written as DNA, the CDR3 is TGCGCCAGCAGCCAAGATACAGGGTACTACACCTTC. Its protein product is CASSQDTGYYTF. The gene calls are TRBV4-3 and TRBJ1-2, with D possibly TRBD1 on 6 matching bases. Trimming took 0 bases from V and 10 from J, leaving 9 bases between them. The CDR3 is 12 residues long. In germline, CDR1 is LGHNA, CDR2 YSLEER.

The sample holds one count of this clone. This chain joins TRBV2 and TRBJ2-1, with D perhaps matching TRBD2 (6 bases). Germline loops: CDR1 SNHLY, CDR2 FYNNEI. This CDR3 spans 15 amino acids. The germline V and J ends were trimmed by 2 bases and 8 bases, with 16 bases remaining between them. The CDR3: CASSELLPGEDEQFF. In DNA form, the CDR3 reads TGTGCCAGCAGTGAACTCTTGCCGGGGGAGGATGAGCAGTTCTTC. The complete variable domain, with remaining parts taken from reference TRBV2 and TRBJ2-1, reads EPEVTQTPSHQVTQMGQEVILRCVPISNHLYFYWYRQILGQKVEFLVSFYNNEISEKSEIFDDQFSVERPDGSNFTLKIRSTKLEDSAMYFCASSELLPGEDEQFFGPGTRLTVL.

The chain links TRBV19 to TRBJ2-1; D gene uncertain. The length of the CDR3 is 16 residues. With 1 base removed from V and 6 bases from J, the gap between germline ends came to 16 bases. Germline values: CDR1 LNHDA, CDR2 SQIVND (reference sequence). For the CDR3, the DNA is TGTGCCAGTAGTATAGTGGCAGGCCCAACGAGCAATGAGCAGTTCTTC. It yields the protein CASSIVAGPTSNEQFF.

The chain combines TRBV30 with TRBJ1-5; D remains unclear. V was cut by 1 base and J by 0 bases, with 7 bases left in between. CDR1 and CDR2 (germline): GTSNPN, SVGIG (reference sequence). There are 14 residues in the CDR3. The CDR3 reads CAWSDGGSNQPQHF. CDR3 sequence (DNA): TGTGCCTGGAGTGATGGAGGTAGCAATCAGCCCCAGCATTTT.

This sequence joins TRBV27 and TRBJ2-7; D is ambiguous. CDR3 length: 17 residues. The V end lost 4 bases, the J end lost 0 bases, and 19 bases lay between the germline ends. Germline lookup yields CDR1 MNHEY and CDR2 SMNVEV (reference sequence). The CDR3 nucleotides read TGTGCCAGCAGTTCACGGGTCGGGTCTTCTTTCTCCTACGAGCAGTACTTC. Residues: CASSSRVGSSFSYEQYF.